Here is one TCR beta chain with its context. This sample was taken from a study of cytomegalovirus exposure and HLA in healthy donors. V lost 1 base to trimming and J lost 6 bases; unmatched junction nucleotides: 5. In germline, CDR1 is SGHAT, CDR2 FQNNGV. The CDR3 totals 15 residues. 13 Jbeta primers and 60 Vbeta primers were used for the PCR. Measured with immunoSEQ multiplex PCR; TCRdb has only the in-frame clones, and not every one. Found here are 120,000 to 150,000 clones, roughly 77% of them singletons; the top ten hold 2.2%. The sequence came from a man under 40 in good health and CMV-seronegative. Material: PBMCs. This sequence joins TRBV11-2 and TRBJ2-2, with 7 bases matching TRBD1. The CDR3 sequence: CASSLADRAAGELFF. The DNA for the CDR3 is TGTGCCAGCAGCTTAGCAGACAGGGCGGCCGGGGAGCTGTTTTTT.